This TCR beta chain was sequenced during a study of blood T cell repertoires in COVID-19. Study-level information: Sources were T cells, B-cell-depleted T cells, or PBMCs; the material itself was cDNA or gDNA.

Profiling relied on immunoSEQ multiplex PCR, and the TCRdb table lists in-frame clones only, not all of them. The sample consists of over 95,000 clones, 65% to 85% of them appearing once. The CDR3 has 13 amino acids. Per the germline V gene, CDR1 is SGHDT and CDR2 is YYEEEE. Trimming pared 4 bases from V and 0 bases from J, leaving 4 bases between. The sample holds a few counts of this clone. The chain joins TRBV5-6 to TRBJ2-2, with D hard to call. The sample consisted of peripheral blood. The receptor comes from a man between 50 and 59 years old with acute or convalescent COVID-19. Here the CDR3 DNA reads TGTGCCAGCAGCCTAGCGAACACCGGGGAGCTGTTTTTT. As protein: CASSLANTGELFF.